This paragraph reports one T cell receptor (beta chain). The V gene lost 0 bases and the J gene lost 10 bases, with 8 bases spanning the gap. Germline V CDR1 and CDR2: SGHRS, YFSETQ. The CDR3 has 13 amino acids. Clones were read by immunoSEQ multiplex PCR, and TCRdb kept only the in-frame ones, dropping some. This table holds 300,000 to 400,000 clones, around 90% found once. This sample is part of a study of blood T cell repertoires in COVID-19. For the study at large: Acute and convalescent COVID-19 specimens originated in the United States, Italy and Spain.

This clonotype was sampled from a man aged 50 to 59 with active or convalescent COVID-19. The sample comprised peripheral blood. This rearrangement joins TRBV5-1 to TRBJ1-6; no clear D. The CDR3 DNA follows: TGCGCCAGCAGCTTGGCTGGACTCTCACCCCTCCACTTT. Its translation is CASSLAGLSPLHF.